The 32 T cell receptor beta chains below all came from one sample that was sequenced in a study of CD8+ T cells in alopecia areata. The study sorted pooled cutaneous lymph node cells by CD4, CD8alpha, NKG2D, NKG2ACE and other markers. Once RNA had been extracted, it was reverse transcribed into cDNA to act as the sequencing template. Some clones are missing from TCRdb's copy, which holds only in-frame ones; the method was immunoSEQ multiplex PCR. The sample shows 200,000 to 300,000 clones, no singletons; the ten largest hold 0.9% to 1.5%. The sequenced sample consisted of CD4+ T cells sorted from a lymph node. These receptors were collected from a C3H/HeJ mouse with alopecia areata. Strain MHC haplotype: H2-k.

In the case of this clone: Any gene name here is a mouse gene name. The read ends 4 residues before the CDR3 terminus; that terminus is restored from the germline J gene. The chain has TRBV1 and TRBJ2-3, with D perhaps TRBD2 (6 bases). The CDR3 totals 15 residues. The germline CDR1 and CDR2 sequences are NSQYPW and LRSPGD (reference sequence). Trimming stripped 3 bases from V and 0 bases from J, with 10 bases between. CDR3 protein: CTCSASGLSAETLYF. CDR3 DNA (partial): TGCACCTGCAGTGCCTCGGGACTCAGTGCAGAA. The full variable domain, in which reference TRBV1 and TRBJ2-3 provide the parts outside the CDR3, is VTLLEQNPRWRLVPRGQAVNLRCILKNSQYPWMSWYQQDLQKQLQWLFTLRSPGDKEVKSLPGADYLATRVTDTELRLQVANMSQGRTLYCTCSASGLSAETLYFGSGTRLTVL.

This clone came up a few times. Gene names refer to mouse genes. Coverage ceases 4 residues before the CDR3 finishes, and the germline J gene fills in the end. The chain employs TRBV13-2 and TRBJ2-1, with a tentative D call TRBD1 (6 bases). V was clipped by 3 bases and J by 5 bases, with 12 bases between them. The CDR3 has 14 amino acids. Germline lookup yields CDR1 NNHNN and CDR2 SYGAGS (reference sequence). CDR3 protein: CASGAAGADAEQFF. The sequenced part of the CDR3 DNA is TGTGCCAGCGGTGCGGCAGGGGCGGATGCT.

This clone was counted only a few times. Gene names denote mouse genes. The part of the CDR3 DNA that was read is TGTGCCAGCAGCACAGGGGTAAACTCC. It translates to CASSTGVNS. The whole CDR3 protein is CASSTGVNSDYTF. This sequence joins TRBV19 and TRBJ1-2; TRBD1 matches at 7 bases. The read stops 4 residues short of the end of the CDR3; the missing end is completed from the germline J gene. V was pared by 5 bases and J by 1 base, with 2 bases of the junction left unmatched. CDR3 length equals 13 residues. The germline gives CDR1 FNHDT, CDR2 SITEND (reference sequence). The whole variable domain, filled in from reference TRBV19 and TRBJ1-2, reads GGIITQTPKFLIGQEGQKLTLKCQQNFNHDTMYWYRQDSGKGLRLIYYSITENDLQKGDLSEGYDASREKKSSFSLTVTSAQKNEMAVFLCASSTGVNSDYTFGSGTRLLVI.

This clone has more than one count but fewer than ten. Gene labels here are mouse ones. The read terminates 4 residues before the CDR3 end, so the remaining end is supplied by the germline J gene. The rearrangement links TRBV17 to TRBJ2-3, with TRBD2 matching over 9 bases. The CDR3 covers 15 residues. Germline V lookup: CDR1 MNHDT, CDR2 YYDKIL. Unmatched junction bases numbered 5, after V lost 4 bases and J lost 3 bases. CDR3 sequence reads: CASSMGGPGAETLYF. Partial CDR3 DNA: TGTGCTAGCAGTATGGGGGGGCCGGGGGCAGAA.

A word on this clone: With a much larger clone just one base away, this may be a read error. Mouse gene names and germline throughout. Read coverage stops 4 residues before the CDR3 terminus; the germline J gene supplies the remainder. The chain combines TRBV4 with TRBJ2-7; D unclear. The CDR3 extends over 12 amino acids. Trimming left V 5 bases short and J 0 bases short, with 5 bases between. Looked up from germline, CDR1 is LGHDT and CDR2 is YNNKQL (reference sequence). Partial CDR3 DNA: TGTGCCAGCAGCCAGAGCTCCTAT. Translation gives CASSQSSY. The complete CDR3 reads CASSQSSYEQYF.

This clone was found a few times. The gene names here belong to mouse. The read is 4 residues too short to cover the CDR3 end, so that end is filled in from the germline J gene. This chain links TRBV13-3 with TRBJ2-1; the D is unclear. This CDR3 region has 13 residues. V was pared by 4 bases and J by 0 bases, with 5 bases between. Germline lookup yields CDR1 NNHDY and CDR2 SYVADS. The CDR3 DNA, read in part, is TGTGCCAGCAGTTCAGTTAACTATGCT. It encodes CASSSVNYA. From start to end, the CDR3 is CASSSVNYAEQFF.

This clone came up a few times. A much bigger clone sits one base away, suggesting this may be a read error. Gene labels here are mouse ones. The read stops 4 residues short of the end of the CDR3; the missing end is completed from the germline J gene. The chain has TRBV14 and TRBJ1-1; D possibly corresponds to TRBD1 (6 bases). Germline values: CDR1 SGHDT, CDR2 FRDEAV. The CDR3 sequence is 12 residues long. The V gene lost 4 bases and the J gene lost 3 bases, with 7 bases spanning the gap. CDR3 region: CASSPGDTEVFF. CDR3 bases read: TGTGCCAGCAGTCCAGGGGACACA.

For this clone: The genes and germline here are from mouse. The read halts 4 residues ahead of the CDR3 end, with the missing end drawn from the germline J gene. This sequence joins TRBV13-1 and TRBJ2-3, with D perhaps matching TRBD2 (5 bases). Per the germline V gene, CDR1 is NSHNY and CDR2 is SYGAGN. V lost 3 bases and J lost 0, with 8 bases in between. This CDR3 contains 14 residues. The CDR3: CASSGTHSAETLYF. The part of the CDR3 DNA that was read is TGTGCCAGCAGTGGGACTCATAGTGCAGAA.

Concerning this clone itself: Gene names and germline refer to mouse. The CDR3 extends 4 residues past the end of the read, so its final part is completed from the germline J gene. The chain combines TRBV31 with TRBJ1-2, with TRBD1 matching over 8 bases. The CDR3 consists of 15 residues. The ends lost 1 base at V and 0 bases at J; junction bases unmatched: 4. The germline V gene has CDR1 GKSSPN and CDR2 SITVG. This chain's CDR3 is CAWSPMTGANSDYTF. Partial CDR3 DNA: TGTGCCTGGAGTCCAATGACAGGGGCAAACTCC.

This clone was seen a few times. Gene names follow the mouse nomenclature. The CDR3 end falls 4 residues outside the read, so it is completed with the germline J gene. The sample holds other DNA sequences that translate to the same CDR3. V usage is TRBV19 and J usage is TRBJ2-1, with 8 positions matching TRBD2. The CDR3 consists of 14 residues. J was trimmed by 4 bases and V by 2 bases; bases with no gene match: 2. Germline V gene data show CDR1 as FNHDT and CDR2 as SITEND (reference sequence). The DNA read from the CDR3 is TGTGCCAGCAGTATCTCTGGGGGGTATGCT. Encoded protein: CASSISGGYA. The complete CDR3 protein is CASSISGGYAEQFF.

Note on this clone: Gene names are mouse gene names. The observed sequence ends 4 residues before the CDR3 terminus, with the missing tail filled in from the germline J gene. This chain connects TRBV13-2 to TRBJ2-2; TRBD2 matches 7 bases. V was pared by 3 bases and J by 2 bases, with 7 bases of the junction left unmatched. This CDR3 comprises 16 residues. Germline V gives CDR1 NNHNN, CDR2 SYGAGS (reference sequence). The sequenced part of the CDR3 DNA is TGTGCCAGCGGTGGCGGGACTGCTGCCAACACCGGG. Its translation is CASGGGTAANTG. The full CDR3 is CASGGGTAANTGQLYF.

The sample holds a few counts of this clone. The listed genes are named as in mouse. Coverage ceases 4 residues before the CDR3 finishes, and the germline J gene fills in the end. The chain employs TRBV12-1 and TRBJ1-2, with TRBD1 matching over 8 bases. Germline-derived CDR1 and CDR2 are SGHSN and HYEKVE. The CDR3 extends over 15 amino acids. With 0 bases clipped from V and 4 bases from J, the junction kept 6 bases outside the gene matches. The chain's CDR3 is CASSLGPGGSSDYTF. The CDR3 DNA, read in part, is TGTGCCAGCTCTCTCGGGCCAGGGGGCAGCTCC.

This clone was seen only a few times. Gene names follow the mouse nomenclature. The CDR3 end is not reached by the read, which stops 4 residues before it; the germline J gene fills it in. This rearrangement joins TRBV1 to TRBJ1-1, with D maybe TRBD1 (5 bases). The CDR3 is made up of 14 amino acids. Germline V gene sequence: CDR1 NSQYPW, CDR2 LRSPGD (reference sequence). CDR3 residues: CTCSAGDWGREVFF. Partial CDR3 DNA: TGCACCTGCAGTGCAGGGGACTGGGGGAGA.

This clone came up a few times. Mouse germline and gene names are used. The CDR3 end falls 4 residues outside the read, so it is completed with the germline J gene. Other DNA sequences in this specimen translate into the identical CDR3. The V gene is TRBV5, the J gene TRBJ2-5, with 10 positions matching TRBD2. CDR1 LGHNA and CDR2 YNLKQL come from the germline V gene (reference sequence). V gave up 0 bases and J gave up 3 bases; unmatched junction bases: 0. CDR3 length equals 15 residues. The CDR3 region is CASSQELGGQDTQYF. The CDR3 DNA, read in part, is TGTGCCAGCAGCCAAGAACTGGGGGGGCAAGAC.

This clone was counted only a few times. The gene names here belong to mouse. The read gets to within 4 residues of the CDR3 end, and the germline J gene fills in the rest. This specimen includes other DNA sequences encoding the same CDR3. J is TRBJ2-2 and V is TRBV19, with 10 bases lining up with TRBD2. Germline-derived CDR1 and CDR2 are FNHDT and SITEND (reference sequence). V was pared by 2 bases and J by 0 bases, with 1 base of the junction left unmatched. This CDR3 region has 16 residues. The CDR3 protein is CASSIGTGANTGQLYF. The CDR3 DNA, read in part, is TGTGCCAGCAGTATCGGGACTGGGGCAAACACCGGG. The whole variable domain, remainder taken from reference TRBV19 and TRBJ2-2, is GGIITQTPKFLIGQEGQKLTLKCQQNFNHDTMYWYRQDSGKGLRLIYYSITENDLQKGDLSEGYDASREKKSSFSLTVTSAQKNEMAVFLCASSIGTGANTGQLYFGEGSKLTVL.

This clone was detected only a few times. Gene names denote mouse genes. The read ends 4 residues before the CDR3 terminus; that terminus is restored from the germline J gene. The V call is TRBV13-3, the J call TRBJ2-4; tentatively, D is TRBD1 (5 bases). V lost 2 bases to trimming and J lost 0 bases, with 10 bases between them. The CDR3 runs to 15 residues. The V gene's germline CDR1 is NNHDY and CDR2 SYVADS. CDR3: CASSEAGPSQNTLYF. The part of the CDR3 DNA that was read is TGTGCCAGCAGTGAGGCAGGGCCTAGTCAAAAC.

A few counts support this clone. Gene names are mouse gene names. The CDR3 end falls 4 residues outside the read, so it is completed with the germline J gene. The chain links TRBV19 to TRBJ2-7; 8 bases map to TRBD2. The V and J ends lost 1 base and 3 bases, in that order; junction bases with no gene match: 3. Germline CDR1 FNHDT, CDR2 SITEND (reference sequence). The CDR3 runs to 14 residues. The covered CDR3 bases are TGTGCCAGCAGTATAAGGGGGGGCGTCTAT. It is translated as CASSIRGGVY. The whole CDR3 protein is CASSIRGGVYEQYF.

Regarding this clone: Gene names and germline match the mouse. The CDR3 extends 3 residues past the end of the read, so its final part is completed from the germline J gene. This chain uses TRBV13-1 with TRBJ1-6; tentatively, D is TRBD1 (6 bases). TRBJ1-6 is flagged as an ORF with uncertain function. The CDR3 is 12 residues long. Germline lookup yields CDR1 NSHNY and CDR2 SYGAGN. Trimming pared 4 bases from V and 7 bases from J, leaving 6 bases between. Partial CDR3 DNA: TGTGCCAGCAGTCAGGGGAATTCGCCC. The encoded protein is CASSQGNSP. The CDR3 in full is CASSQGNSPLYF.

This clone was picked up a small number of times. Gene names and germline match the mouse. The covered CDR3 bases are TGCACCTGCAGTGCCCAGAAATATGCT. It codes for CTCSAQKYA. The full CDR3 sequence reads CTCSAQKYAEQFF. V is TRBV1 and J is TRBJ2-1, with unresolved D. With the read ending 4 residues before the CDR3 end, the germline J gene is used to fill in that end. This CDR3 comprises 13 residues. Germline V gives CDR1 NSQYPW, CDR2 LRSPGD (reference sequence). Trimming left V 3 bases short and J 4 bases short, with 7 bases between.

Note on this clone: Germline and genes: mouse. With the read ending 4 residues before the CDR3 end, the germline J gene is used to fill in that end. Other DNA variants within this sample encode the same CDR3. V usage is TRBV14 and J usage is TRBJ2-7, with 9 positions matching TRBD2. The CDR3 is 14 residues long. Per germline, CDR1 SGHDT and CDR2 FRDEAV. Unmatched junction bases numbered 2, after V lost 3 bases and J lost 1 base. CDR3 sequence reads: CASSSTGGSYEQYF. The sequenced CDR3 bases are TGTGCCAGCAGTTCGACTGGGGGATCCTAT.

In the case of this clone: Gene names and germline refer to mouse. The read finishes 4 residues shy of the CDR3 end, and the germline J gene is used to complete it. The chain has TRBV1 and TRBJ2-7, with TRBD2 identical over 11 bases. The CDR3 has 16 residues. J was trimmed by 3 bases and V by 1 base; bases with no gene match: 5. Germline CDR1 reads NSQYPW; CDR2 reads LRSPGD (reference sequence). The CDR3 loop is CTCSAVGLGGVYEQYF. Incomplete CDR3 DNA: TGCACCTGCAGTGCAGTCGGACTGGGGGGCGTCTAT.

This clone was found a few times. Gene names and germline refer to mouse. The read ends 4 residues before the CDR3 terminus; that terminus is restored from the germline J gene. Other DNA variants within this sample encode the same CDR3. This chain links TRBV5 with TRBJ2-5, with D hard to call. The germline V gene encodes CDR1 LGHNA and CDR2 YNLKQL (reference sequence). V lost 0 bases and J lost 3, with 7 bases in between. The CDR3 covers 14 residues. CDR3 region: CASSQERVQDTQYF. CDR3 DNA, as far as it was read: TGTGCCAGCAGCCAAGAGAGGGTTCAAGAC.

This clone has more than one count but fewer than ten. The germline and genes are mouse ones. CDR3 region: CASSDKTGGNTGQLYF. CDR3 DNA (partial): TGTGCCAGCAGTGATAAAACTGGGGGGAACACCGGG. This rearrangement joins TRBV13-1 to TRBJ2-2, with 9 bases fitting TRBD2. The read is 4 residues too short to cover the CDR3 end, so that end is filled in from the germline J gene. The CDR3 totals 16 residues. The V gene end was trimmed by 1 base and the J gene end by 2 bases; junction bases not matched to a gene: 3. From germline, CDR1 is NSHNY and CDR2 SYGAGN.

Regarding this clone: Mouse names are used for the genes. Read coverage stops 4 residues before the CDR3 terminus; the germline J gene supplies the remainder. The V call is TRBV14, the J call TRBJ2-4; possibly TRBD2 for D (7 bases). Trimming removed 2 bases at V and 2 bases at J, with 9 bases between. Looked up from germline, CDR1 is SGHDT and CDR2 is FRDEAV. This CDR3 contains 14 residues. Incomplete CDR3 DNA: TGTGCCAGCAGTTTGTGGGGGGCTCAAAAC. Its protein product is CASSLWGAQN. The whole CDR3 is CASSLWGAQNTLYF.

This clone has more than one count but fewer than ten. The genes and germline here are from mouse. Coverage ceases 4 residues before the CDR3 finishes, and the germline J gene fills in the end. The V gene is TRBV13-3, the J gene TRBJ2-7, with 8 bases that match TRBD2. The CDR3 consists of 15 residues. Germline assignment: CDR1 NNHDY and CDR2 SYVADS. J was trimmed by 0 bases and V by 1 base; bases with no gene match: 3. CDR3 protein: CASSDTLGGSYEQYF. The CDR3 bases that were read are TGTGCCAGCAGTGATACCCTGGGGGGCTCCTAT.

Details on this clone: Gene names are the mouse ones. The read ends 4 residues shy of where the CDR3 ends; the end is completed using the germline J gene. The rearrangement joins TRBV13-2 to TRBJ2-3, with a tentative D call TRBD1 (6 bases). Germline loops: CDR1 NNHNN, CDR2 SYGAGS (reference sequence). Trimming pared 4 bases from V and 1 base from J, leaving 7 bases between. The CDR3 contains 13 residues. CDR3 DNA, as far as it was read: TGTGCCAGCGGTTCAGGGGGTGCAGAA. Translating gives CASGSGGAE. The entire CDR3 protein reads CASGSGGAETLYF.

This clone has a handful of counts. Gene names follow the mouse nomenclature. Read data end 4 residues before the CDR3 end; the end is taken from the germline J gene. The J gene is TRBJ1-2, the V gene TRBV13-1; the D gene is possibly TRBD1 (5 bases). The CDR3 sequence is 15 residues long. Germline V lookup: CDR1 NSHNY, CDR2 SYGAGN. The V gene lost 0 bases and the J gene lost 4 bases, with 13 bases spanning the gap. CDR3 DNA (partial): TGTGCCAGCAGTGATGCAGGGAGGACGGGCTCC. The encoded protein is CASSDAGRTGS. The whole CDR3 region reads CASSDAGRTGSDYTF.

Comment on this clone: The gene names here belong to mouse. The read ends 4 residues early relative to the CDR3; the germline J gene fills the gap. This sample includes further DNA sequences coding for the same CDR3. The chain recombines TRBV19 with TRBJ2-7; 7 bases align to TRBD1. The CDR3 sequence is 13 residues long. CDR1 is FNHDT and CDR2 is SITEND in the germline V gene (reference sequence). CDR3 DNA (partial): TGTGCCAGCAGTACACAGGGGAGATAT. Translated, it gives CASSTQGRY. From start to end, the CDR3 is CASSTQGRYEQYF.

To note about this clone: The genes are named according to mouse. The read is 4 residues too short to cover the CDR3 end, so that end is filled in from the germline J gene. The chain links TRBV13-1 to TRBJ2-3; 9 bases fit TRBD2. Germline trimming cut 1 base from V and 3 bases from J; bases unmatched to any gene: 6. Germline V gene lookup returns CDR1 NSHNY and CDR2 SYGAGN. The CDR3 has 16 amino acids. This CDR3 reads CASSDIVGGRAETLYF. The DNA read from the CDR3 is TGTGCCAGCAGTGATATAGTGGGGGGGCGCGCAGAA.

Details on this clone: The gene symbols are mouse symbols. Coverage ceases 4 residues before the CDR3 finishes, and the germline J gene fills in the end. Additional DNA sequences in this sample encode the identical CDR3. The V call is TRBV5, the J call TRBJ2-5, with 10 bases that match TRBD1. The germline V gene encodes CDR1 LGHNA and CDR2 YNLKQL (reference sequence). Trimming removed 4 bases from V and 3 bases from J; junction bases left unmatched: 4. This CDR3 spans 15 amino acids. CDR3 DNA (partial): TGTGCCAGCAGCCCCCCGGGACAGGGGCAAGAC. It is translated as CASSPPGQGQD. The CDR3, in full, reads CASSPPGQGQDTQYF.

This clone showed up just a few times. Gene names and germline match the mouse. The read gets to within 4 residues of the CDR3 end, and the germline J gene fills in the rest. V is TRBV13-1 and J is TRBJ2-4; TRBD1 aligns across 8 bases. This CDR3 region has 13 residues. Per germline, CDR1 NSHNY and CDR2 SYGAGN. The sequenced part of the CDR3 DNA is TGTGCCAGCAGTGCAGGGGGCGTAAAC. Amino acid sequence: CASSAGGVN. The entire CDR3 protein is CASSAGGVNTLYF.

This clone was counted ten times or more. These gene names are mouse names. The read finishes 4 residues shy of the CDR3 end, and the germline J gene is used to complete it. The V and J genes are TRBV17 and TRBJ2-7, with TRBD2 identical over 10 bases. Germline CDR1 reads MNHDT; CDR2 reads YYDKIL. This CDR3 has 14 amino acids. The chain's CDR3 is CASSRETGGDEQYF. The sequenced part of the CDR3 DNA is TGTGCTAGCAGTAGAGAAACTGGGGGGGAT.